One and the same sample provided the 31 T cell receptor beta chains below, sequenced in a study of early T cells in non-severe SARS-CoV-2 infection. MiXCR, applied by TCRdb to the 5' RACE reads, yields one record per CDR3 protein. The sample records roughly 83,000 distinct CDR3 sequences, 12% being singletons. This specimen consisted of whole blood, obtained at baseline. The receptors come from an adult who was a healthcare worker with PCR-confirmed SARS-CoV-2 infection or an uninfected control (not recorded which).

The chain uses TRBV6-5 and TRBJ1-5; 12 bases line up with TRBD1. This CDR3 is built from 15 residues. Germline assignment: CDR1 MNHEY and CDR2 SVGAGI. Trimming took 4 bases from V and 6 from J; bases not matched to a gene: 4. The CDR3 here is CASSWGQGASQPQHF. In DNA, the CDR3 is TGTGCCAGCAGTTGGGGACAGGGGGCGAGTCAGCCCCAGCATTTT.

This clonotype was detected a few times. The rearrangement links TRBV28 to TRBJ1-4, with 7 bases lining up with TRBD1. CDR3 length equals 15 residues. Trimming at V came to 5 bases and at J to 5 bases, leaving 8 bases not matched to a gene. Germline V gene lookup returns CDR1 MDHEN and CDR2 SYDVKM. The CDR3 DNA reads TGTGCCAGCAGTACCCCAGGGGGACCGAATGAAAAACTGTTTTTT. It encodes CASSTPGGPNEKLFF.

The chain uses TRBV7-9 and TRBJ2-3, with D perhaps TRBD1 or TRBD2 (5 bases each). The germline V gene encodes CDR1 SEHNR and CDR2 FQNEAQ (reference sequence). This CDR3 has 14 residues. Deletions cut 3 bases from V and 2 bases from J, with 9 bases between. The CDR3 DNA follows: TGTGCCAGCAGCTTTTCAGGGACCACAGATACGCAGTATTTT. It specifies CASSFSGTTDTQYF. Using reference TRBV7-9 and TRBJ2-3 for the parts outside the CDR3, the full variable domain is DTGVSQNPRHKITKRGQNVTFRCDPISEHNRLYWYRQTLGQGPEFLTYFQNEAQLEKSRLLSDRFSAERPKGSFSTLEIQRTEQGDSAMYLCASSFSGTTDTQYFGPGTRLTVL.

This clonotype was detected a few times. The J gene is TRBJ2-1, the V gene TRBV30; 12 bases are a match to TRBD2. Germline CDR1 GTSNPN, CDR2 SVGIG (reference sequence). The length of the CDR3 is 16 residues. V shed 3 bases and J 6 bases; nucleotides not matched to a gene: 9. CDR3 amino acids: CAWSGLAGSLGNEQFF. CDR3 nucleotide sequence: TGTGCCTGGAGCGGACTAGCGGGAAGCCTGGGCAATGAGCAGTTCTTC.

The chain employs TRBV11-2 and TRBJ2-1; 8 positions agree with TRBD2. Trimming removed 5 bases from V and 4 bases from J; junction bases left unmatched: 10. Germline loops: CDR1 SGHAT, CDR2 FQNNGV. The CDR3 runs 16 residues. CDR3 sequence reads: CASSQSLGGGYNEQFF. CDR3 nucleotides: TGTGCCAGCAGCCAGAGCCTTGGCGGGGGGTACAATGAGCAGTTCTTC. The full variable domain, with the rest looked up from reference TRBV11-2 and TRBJ2-1, is EAGVAQSPRYKIIEKRQSVAFWCNPISGHATLYWYQQILGQGPKLLIQFQNNGVVDDSQLPKDRFSAERLKGVDSTLKIQPAKLEDSAVYLCASSQSLGGGYNEQFFGPGTRLTVL.

This clonotype was observed a few times. The chain has TRBV29-1 and TRBJ2-7; no firm D call. This CDR3 comprises 11 residues. The V gene lost 4 bases and the J gene lost 2 bases, with 6 bases spanning the gap. The germline CDR1 and CDR2 sequences are SQVTM and ANQGSEA. The CDR3 DNA is TGCAGCGTTGGGACCCCCTACGAGCAGTACTTC. This codes for CSVGTPYEQYF.

This clonotype was picked up many times. This chain links TRBV20-1 with TRBJ1-1; D uncertain. The germline gives CDR1 DFQATT, CDR2 SNEGSKA (reference sequence). V shed 6 bases and J shed 7 bases, with 18 bases lying between them. The CDR3 is 13 amino acids. The CDR3: CSAPEVGRSEAFF. The CDR3 coding sequence is TGCAGTGCGCCCGAAGTGGGGAGGAGTGAAGCTTTCTTT.

This clonotype has just a few counts. This chain uses TRBV11-2 with TRBJ2-7; possibly TRBD2 for D (6 bases). Germline CDR1 is SGHAT and CDR2 is FQNNGV. V lost 5 bases, J lost 3 bases, and 14 bases lay in between. The CDR3 spans 14 residues. As DNA, the CDR3 is TGTGCCAGCAGCATGGGACTCCAACTCTACGAGCAGTACTTC. Translated: CASSMGLQLYEQYF.

The count of this clonotype is one. The J gene is TRBJ1-5, the V gene TRBV5-6; 8 positions match TRBD1. CDR1 SGHDT and CDR2 YYEEEE come from the germline V gene. The CDR3 length is 16 residues. With 1 base clipped from V and 2 bases from J, the junction kept 5 bases outside the gene matches. The CDR3 loop reads CASSLLDRVGNQPQHF. CDR3 sequence (DNA): TGTGCCAGCAGCTTGTTGGACAGGGTGGGCAATCAGCCCCAGCATTTT.

This clonotype was observed a few times. The chain employs TRBV12-3 or TRBV12-4 and TRBJ1-2; 9 nucleotides match TRBD1. The V segment lost 7 bases and the J segment 8 bases; nucleotides outside the gene matches: 11. This CDR3 region has 14 residues. CDR3 DNA sequence: TGTGCCAGCAATTCCCTGGGACAGGGCAAAGGCTACACCTTC. It specifies CASNSLGQGKGYTF.

The rearrangement links TRBV5-6 to TRBJ2-5, with TRBD1 matching 7 bases. The V gene end was trimmed by 4 bases and the J gene end by 5 bases; junction bases not matched to a gene: 8. In germline, CDR1 is SGHDT, CDR2 YYEEEE. This CDR3 is built from 14 residues. The CDR3 DNA reads as TGTGCCAGCAGCCCACCGACAGGGATCGAGACCCAGTACTTC. Translated, it gives CASSPPTGIETQYF.

The chain joins TRBV11-2 to TRBJ2-7, with D unresolved. V lost 0 bases to trimming and J lost 5 bases, with 11 bases between them. Germline V gene data show CDR1 as SGHAT and CDR2 as FQNNGV. The CDR3 sequence is 14 residues long. The CDR3 DNA sequence: TGTGCCAGCAGCTTAGATGTTAATAGGGACGAGCAGTACTTC. Residues: CASSLDVNRDEQYF. The full variable domain, with the rest looked up from reference TRBV11-2 and TRBJ2-7, is EAGVAQSPRYKIIEKRQSVAFWCNPISGHATLYWYQQILGQGPKLLIQFQNNGVVDDSQLPKDRFSAERLKGVDSTLKIQPAKLEDSAVYLCASSLDVNRDEQYFGPGTRLTVT.

The J gene is TRBJ1-6, the V gene TRBV5-1; TRBD1 aligns across 9 bases. Germline CDR1 reads SGHRS; CDR2 reads YFSETQ. The CDR3 totals 14 residues. J gave up 9 bases and V 4 bases, and 5 bases lay outside the gene matches. This CDR3 reads CASSKDRGSSPLHF. The DNA of the CDR3 is TGCGCCAGCAGCAAGGACAGGGGTAGTTCACCCCTCCACTTT. Full variable domain (missing parts from reference TRBV5-1 and TRBJ1-6): KAGVTQTPRYLIKTRGQQVTLSCSPISGHRSVSWYQQTPGQGLQFLFEYFSETQRNKGNFPGRFSGRQFSNSRSEMNVSTLELGDSALYLCASSKDRGSSPLHFGNGTRLTVT.

This clonotype was detected a few times. V and J are TRBV24-1 and TRBJ2-3; D unclear. The V end was cut by 1 base, the J end by 0 bases, with 13 bases between. The CDR3 is 17 residues long. Germline lookup yields CDR1 KGHDR and CDR2 SFDVKD. The CDR3 protein is CATSDFVEFSSTDTQYF. CDR3 nucleotide sequence: TGTGCCACCAGTGATTTTGTCGAGTTCTCTAGCACAGATACGCAGTATTTT.

The CDR3 sequence is CASSRPVGSSGNTIYF. The CDR3 bases are TGTGCCAGCAGCAGGCCGGTGGGGAGCTCTGGAAACACCATATATTTT. The J gene is TRBJ1-3, the V gene TRBV12-3 or TRBV12-4; D is uncertain. The CDR3 length is 16 residues. Trimming took 6 bases from V and 0 from J, leaving 15 bases between them.

There are a few counts of this clonotype. The chain carries TRBV2 and TRBJ2-3; perhaps D is TRBD1 or TRBD2 (5 bases each). Germline V gene sequence: CDR1 SNHLY, CDR2 FYNNEI. This CDR3 comprises 12 residues. V was clipped by 6 bases and J by 4 bases, with 8 bases between them. The CDR3 DNA reads TGTGCCAGCAGGGGGGATGCAGATACGCAGTATTTT. Its translation: CASRGDADTQYF.

This rearrangement joins TRBV20-1 to TRBJ2-7, with D hard to call. V lost 1 base and J lost 0, with 7 bases in between. CDR1 is DFQATT, CDR2 SNEGSKA, per germline (reference sequence). This CDR3 contains 13 residues. The CDR3 DNA reads TGCAGTGCTAGAGCAAGGAGCTCCTACGAGCAGTACTTC. Translating it yields CSARARSSYEQYF.

The rearrangement links TRBV5-4 to TRBJ2-3; TRBD2 matches at 10 bases. The CDR3 spans 16 residues. From germline, CDR1 is SGHNT and CDR2 YYREEE (reference sequence). Unmatched junction bases numbered 5, after V lost 4 bases and J lost 0 bases. CDR3 bases: TGTGCCAGCAGCGGACGGACTAGCGGTAGCACAGATACGCAGTATTTT. This sequence encodes CASSGRTSGSTDTQYF. Full variable domain (remainder filled in from reference TRBV5-4 and TRBJ2-3): ETGVTQSPTHLIKTRGQQVTLRCSSQSGHNTVSWYQQALGQGPQFIFQYYREEENGRGNFPPRFSGLQFPNYSSELNVNALELDDSALYLCASSGRTSGSTDTQYFGPGTRLTVL.

This clonotype was seen a few times. The rearrangement links TRBV11-3 to TRBJ2-1; TRBD2 agrees at 8 bases. The CDR3 runs 16 residues. The J segment lost 7 bases and the V segment lost 3 bases, leaving 11 bases of the junction unmatched. CDR1 and CDR2 from the germline V gene are SGHNT and YENEEA. In DNA, the CDR3 is TGTGCCAGCAGCTTGAATAGCGGGATCTTCGCAAATGAGCAGTTCTTC. It specifies CASSLNSGIFANEQFF.

The chain uses TRBV6-1 and TRBJ2-1; D is ambiguous. Between the trimmed V and J ends, which lost 10 bases and 9 bases, there was a span of 16 bases. The CDR3 length is 12 residues. Germline assignment: CDR1 MNHNS and CDR2 SASEGT. The CDR3 here is CATSVFWGEQFF. CDR3 coding DNA: TGTGCCACCTCGGTCTTTTGGGGTGAGCAGTTCTTC.

This clonotype came up a few times. The chain links TRBV4-1 to TRBJ1-4; 8 bases agree with TRBD1. The CDR3 has 16 residues. CDR1 and CDR2 from the germline V gene are MGHRA and YSYEKL. V dropped 4 bases and J dropped 3; count of bases not matched to a gene: 7. Here the CDR3 reads CASSPPDRAANEKLFF. DNA of the CDR3: TGCGCCAGCAGCCCGCCGGACAGGGCGGCTAATGAAAAACTGTTTTTT.

The gene calls are TRBV6-5 and TRBJ2-7; 11 bases map to TRBD1. Germline CDR1 and CDR2: MNHEY and SVGAGI. V was clipped by 6 bases and J by 6 bases; unmatched bases: 7. The CDR3 is made up of 14 amino acids. CDR3 DNA: TGTGCCAGCAGCCGTGGACAGGGGGCCAGCGAGCAGTACTTC. Translation gives CASSRGQGASEQYF.

The chain is built from TRBV12-3 or TRBV12-4 and TRBJ1-5; no definite D call. The CDR3 sequence is 16 residues long. Trimming pared 6 bases from V and 5 bases from J, leaving 20 bases between. The CDR3 sequence is CASRRSGIVRDQPQHF. The CDR3 nucleotides read TGTGCCAGCAGAAGGAGCGGGATTGTTAGGGATCAGCCCCAGCATTTT.

J is TRBJ1-2 and V is TRBV28; 8 bases are a match to TRBD1. The germline V gene encodes CDR1 MDHEN and CDR2 SYDVKM. V dropped 7 bases and J dropped 7; count of bases not matched to a gene: 5. The CDR3 is 12 amino acids. The DNA of the CDR3 is TGTGCCAGCACCGAACAGGGGGGTGGCTACACCTTC. Residues: CASTEQGGGYTF.

This clonotype has a handful of counts. The gene calls are TRBV11-2 and TRBJ1-2; no reliable D call. The CDR3 has 14 residues. Per the germline V gene, CDR1 is SGHAT and CDR2 is FQNNGV. V gave up 0 bases and J gave up 4 bases, with 9 bases separating them. CDR3 nucleotides: TGTGCCAGCAGCTTAGACCCGGCTGGCTATGGCTACACCTTC. Translating it yields CASSLDPAGYGYTF.

A remark on this clonotype: An end of the junction does not agree with germline; a read error may underlie this. This chain links TRBV30 with TRBJ1-5; weak D call: TRBD1 (5 bases). This CDR3 has 14 amino acids. Germline V CDR1 and CDR2: GTSNPN, SVGIG (reference sequence). The CDR3 sequence: CAWSVPGGNRPQHF. CDR3 in DNA: TGTGCCTGGAGTGTGCCTGGGGGTAATCGGCCCCAGCATTTT.

This clonotype has ten or more counts. The chain carries TRBV11-2 and TRBJ2-7; 9 nucleotides agree with TRBD2. The length of the CDR3 is 12 residues. Trimming at V came to 5 bases and at J to 12 bases, leaving 8 bases not matched to a gene. Germline V gene sequence: CDR1 SGHAT, CDR2 FQNNGV. CDR3 coding DNA: TGTGCCAGCAGCCTGGGTAGCGGGAGAGGGTACTTC. This translates into CASSLGSGRGYF.

Ten or more counts support this clonotype. This rearrangement joins TRBV5-1 to TRBJ1-3; 7 nucleotides match TRBD1. CDR3 size: 17 residues. V dropped 2 bases and J dropped 1; count of bases not matched to a gene: 9. In germline, CDR1 is SGHRS, CDR2 YFSETQ. The DNA for the CDR3 is TGCGCCAGCAGCTTTGTTCCGGGACAGCAATCTGGAAACACCATATATTTT. Its translation is CASSFVPGQQSGNTIYF.

This clonotype has a count of ten or more. J is TRBJ2-7 and V is TRBV27; D gene unclear. The V gene lost 0 bases and the J gene lost 2 bases, with 11 bases spanning the gap. The CDR3 is 15 amino acids. CDR1 is MNHEY and CDR2 is SMNVEV in the germline V gene (reference sequence). In DNA, the CDR3 is TGTGCCAGCAGTTTATCATTTCAGTATACCTACGAGCAGTACTTC. Its translation is CASSLSFQYTYEQYF.

The chain carries TRBV10-2 and TRBJ2-3; D remains unclear. The germline gives CDR1 WSHSY, CDR2 SAAADI. There are 16 residues in the CDR3. Trimming removed 6 bases from V and 7 bases from J, with 23 bases in between. CDR3 DNA: TGCGCCAGCAGCCCTCCCATTCGGAATCGCATGTATACGCAGTATTTT. Translation gives CASSPPIRNRMYTQYF.

This clonotype was observed a few times. The rearrangement joins TRBV18 to TRBJ1-2; 7 positions agree with TRBD1. CDR3 length: 14 amino acids. V lost 4 bases, J lost 3 bases, and 5 bases stayed unmatched. Germline values: CDR1 KGHSH, CDR2 LQKENI. The CDR3 sequence is CASSLQGTDYGYTF. The CDR3 coding sequence is TGTGCCAGCTCACTACAGGGGACCGACTATGGCTACACCTTC.